This T cell receptor (beta chain) emerged from a study of cytotoxic CD8 clonotypes in ibrutinib-treated CLL. Data came from immunoSEQ multiplex PCR; TCRdb stores just in-frame clones and leaves some out. The data hold fewer than 400,000 clones, with 67% observed a single time. The material was PBMCs, obtained after 36 months of ibrutinib treatment. The origin of this receptor is a human donor with chronic lymphocytic leukemia.

This CDR3 is CASSDPRQFQETQYF. CDR3 sequence (DNA): TGTGCCAGCAGTGACCCGAGACAGTTCCAAGAGACCCAGTACTTC. This chain uses TRBV25-1 with TRBJ2-5; D possibly corresponds to TRBD1 (5 bases). This CDR3 spans 15 amino acids. Germline CDR1 is MGHDK and CDR2 is SYGVNS. Trimming pared 3 bases from V and 1 base from J, leaving 12 bases between.